This section outlines one T cell receptor (beta chain) sequence together with its context. Germline lookup yields CDR1 SGHTA and CDR2 FQGNSA. The CDR3 covers 13 residues. The V and J ends lost 5 bases and 4 bases respectively, with 9 bases between them. TCRdb processed the RT-PCR reads anew with MiXCR; each CDR3 protein has one entry. The data contain 650,000 to 800,000 distinct CDR3 sequences, 11% to 15% of them singletons. The genes are TRBV7-2 and TRBJ1-3, with unresolved D. This receptor was obtained from a female donor in good health, serving as a healthy control. Sequencing was carried out using memory CD4+ T cells from blood. The CDR3 reads CASSPMGGNTIYF. In DNA, the CDR3 is TGTGCCAGCAGCCCGATGGGGGGAAACACCATATATTTT.